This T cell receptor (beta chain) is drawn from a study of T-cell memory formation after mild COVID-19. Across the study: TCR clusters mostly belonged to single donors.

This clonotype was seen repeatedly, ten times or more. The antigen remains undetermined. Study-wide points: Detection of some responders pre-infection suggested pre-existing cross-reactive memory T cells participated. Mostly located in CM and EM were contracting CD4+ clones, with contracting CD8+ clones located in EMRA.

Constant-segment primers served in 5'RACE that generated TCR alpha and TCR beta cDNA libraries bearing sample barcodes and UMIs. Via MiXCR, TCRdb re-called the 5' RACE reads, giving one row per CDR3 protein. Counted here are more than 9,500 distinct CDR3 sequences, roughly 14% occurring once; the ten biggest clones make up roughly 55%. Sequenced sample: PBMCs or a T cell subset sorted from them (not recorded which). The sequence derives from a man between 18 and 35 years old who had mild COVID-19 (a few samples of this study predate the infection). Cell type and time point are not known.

The CDR3 sequence: CASSTYRGGGGTEAFF. DNA for the CDR3: TGTGCCAGCAGCACTTACAGGGGAGGAGGCGGCACTGAAGCTTTCTTT. V usage is TRBV11-2 and J usage is TRBJ1-1, with 7 nucleotides matching TRBD1. CDR1 and CDR2 (germline): SGHAT, FQNNGV. The V gene end was trimmed by 5 bases and the J gene end by 4 bases; junction bases not matched to a gene: 13. This CDR3 comprises 16 residues.